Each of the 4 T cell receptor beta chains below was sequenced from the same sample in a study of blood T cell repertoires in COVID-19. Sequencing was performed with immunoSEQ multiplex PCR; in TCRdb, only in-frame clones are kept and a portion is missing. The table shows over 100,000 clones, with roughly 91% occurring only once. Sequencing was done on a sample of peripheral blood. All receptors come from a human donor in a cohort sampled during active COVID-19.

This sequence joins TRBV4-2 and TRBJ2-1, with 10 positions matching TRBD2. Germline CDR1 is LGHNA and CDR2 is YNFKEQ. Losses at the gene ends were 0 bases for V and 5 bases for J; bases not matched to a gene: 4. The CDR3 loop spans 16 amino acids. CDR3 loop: CASSQDRLAGNNEQFF. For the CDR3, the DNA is TGTGCCAGCAGCCAAGATCGACTAGCGGGCAACAATGAGCAGTTCTTC.

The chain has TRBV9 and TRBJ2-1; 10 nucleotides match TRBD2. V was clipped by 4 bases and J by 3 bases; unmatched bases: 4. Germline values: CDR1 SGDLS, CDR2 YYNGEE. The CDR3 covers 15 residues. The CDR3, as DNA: TGTGCCAGCAGCCTAGGACTAGCGGTCTACAATGAGCAGTTCTTC. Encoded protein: CASSLGLAVYNEQFF.

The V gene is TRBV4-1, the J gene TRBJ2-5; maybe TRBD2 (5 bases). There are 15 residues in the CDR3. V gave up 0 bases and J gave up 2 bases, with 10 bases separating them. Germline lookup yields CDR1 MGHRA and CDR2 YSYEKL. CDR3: CASSQDAGLQETQYF. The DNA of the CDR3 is TGCGCCAGCAGCCAAGACGCGGGCTTACAAGAGACCCAGTACTTC.

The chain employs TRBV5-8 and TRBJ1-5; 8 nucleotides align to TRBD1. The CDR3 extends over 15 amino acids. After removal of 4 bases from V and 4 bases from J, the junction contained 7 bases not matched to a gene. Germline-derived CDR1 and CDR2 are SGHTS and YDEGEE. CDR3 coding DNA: TGTGCCAGCAGCCTACGGACAGGGCAGAATCAGCCCCAGCATTTT. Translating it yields CASSLRTGQNQPQHF. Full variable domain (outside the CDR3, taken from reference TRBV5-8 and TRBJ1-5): EAGVTQSPTHLIKTRGQQATLRCSPISGHTSVYWYQQALGLGLQFLLWYDEGEERNRGNFPPRFSGRQFPNYSSELNVNALELEDSALYLCASSLRTGQNQPQHFGDGTRLSIL.